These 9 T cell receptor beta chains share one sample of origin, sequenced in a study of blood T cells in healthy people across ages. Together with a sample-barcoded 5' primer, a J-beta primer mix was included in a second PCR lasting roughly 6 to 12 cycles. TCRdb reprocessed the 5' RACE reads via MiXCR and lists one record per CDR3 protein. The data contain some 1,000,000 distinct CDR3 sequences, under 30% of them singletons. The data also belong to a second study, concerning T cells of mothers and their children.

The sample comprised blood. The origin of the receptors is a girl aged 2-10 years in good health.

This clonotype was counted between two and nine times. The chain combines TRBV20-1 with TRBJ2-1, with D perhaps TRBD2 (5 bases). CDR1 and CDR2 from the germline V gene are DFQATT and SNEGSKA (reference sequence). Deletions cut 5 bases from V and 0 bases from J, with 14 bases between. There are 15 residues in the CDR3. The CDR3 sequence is CSAPRGPFSYNEQFF. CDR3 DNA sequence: TGCAGTGCTCCCCGCGGGCCCTTCTCCTACAATGAGCAGTTCTTC.

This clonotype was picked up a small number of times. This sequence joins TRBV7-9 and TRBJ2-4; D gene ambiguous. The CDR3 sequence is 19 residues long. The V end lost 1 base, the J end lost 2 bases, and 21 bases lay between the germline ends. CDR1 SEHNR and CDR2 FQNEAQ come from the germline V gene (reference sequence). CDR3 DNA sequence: TGTGCCAGCAGCTTAGGAGGAAGTGGGCCGCCAATCCCCAAAAACATTCAGTACTTC. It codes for CASSLGGSGPPIPKNIQYF.

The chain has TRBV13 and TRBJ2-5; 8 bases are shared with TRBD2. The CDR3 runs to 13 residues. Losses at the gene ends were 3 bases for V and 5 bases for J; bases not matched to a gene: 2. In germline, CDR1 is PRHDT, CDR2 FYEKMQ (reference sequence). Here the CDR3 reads CASSLTSDETQYF. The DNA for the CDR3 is TGTGCCAGCAGCTTGACTAGCGATGAGACCCAGTACTTC.

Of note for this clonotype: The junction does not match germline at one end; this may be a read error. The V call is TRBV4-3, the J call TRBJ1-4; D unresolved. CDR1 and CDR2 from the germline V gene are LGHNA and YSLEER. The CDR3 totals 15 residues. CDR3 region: CASSQAGSTSEKLFF. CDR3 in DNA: TGCGCCAGCAGCCAAGCGGGGTCAACTAGTGAAAAACTGTTTTTT.

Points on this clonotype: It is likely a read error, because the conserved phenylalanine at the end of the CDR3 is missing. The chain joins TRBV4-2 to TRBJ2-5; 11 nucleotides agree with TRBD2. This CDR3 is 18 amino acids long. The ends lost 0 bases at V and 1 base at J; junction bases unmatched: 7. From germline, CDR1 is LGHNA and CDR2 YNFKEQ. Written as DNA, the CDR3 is TGTGCCAGCAGCCAAGAGACCTCTAGCGGGGGGTTCCAAGAGACCCAGTACCTC. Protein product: CASSQETSSGGFQETQYL.

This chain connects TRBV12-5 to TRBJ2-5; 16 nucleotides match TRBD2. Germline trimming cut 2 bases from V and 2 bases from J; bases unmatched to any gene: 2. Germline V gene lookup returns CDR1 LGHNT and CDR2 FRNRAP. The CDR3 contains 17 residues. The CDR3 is CASGLRGLAGGQETQYF. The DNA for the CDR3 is TGTGCTAGTGGTTTGAGGGGACTAGCGGGGGGGCAAGAGACCCAGTACTTC.

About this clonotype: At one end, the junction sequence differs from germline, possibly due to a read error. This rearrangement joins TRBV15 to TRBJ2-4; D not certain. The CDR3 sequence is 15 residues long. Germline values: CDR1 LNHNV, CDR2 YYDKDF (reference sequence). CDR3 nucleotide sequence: TGTGCCACCACCAGAGGTGGTTTAGCCAAAAACATTCAGTACTTC. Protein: CATTRGGLAKNIQYF.

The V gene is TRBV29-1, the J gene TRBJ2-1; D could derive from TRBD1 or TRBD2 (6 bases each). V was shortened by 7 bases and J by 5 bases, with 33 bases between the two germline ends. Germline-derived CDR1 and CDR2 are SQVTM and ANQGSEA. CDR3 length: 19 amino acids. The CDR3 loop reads CSAWANPSYVGGLHNEQFF. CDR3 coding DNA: TGCAGCGCCTGGGCCAATCCCAGTTATGTGGGGGGCCTCCACAATGAGCAGTTCTTC.

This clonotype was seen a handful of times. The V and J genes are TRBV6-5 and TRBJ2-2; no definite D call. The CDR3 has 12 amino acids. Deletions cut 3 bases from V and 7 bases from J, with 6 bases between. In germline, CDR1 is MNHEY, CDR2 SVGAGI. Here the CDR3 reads CASSYEVGELFF. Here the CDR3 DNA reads TGTGCCAGCAGTTATGAGGTCGGGGAGCTGTTTTTT.